This T cell receptor beta chain is from a study of T cells in localized non-small cell lung cancer. General study results and limits: Adjacent lung was found to contain a median roughly 60 of the top 100 tumor clones.

With respect to this clone: Its antigen is unknown.

The protocol was immunoSEQ multiplex PCR, while the TCRdb copy is restricted to in-frame clones and leaves out a portion. The table records about 72,000 clones, just under 85% of them present only once. The CDR3 runs 14 residues. Germline V lookup: CDR1 MGHDK, CDR2 SYGVNS. V was cut by 1 base and J by 4 bases, with 10 bases left in between. The chain employs TRBV25-1 and TRBJ1-2, with D tentatively TRBD1 (5 bases). This receptor was obtained from an older female donor with stage I lung adenocarcinoma. Source: peripheral blood, taken before any cancer treatment. Here the CDR3 reads CASSEFGTSYGYTF. The CDR3 DNA is TGTGCCAGCAGTGAATTCGGGACCTCCTATGGCTACACCTTC.